This T cell receptor beta chain comes out of a study of T cells in Graves' hyperthyroidism and ophthalmopathy. Findings of the study overall: In validation, the model predicted ophthalmopathy. These predictions came a median around 5.9 months before onset. Stable hyperthyroidism and ophthalmopathy were separated using 13 V-J signatures.

Active moderate-to-severe ophthalmopathy, Clinical Activity Score at least 3, NOSPECS at least 4, under 3 months' duration. The authors obtained PBMCs from around 10 ml of fresh peripheral blood. This clonotype has ten or more counts. What it binds is unknown. The CDR3 spans 13 residues. Germline V gene data show CDR1 as MNHEY and CDR2 as SMNVEV (reference sequence). V lost 6 bases, J lost 4 bases, and 12 bases lay in between. The TCR beta CDR3 regions underwent amplification using RNA transcripts as the source. The study used the HTBI primer set for a first-round RT-PCR of the TCR CDR3. TCRdb analysed the multiplex PCR reads with MiXCR anew, one entry per CDR3 protein. The table has roughly 240,000 distinct CDR3 sequences, roughly 15% seen once; the top ten hold 25% to 30%.

This sequence originates from a woman younger than 30 with Graves' ophthalmopathy. The J gene is TRBJ1-1, the V gene TRBV27; D is undetermined. Source material: blood. The CDR3 DNA sequence: TGTGCCAGCAGGCACACACTTAGCACTGAAGCTTTCTTT. Translation gives CASRHTLSTEAFF.